This T cell receptor (beta chain) was retrieved from a study of cytomegalovirus exposure and HLA in healthy donors. Study in general: Of all 400 or so donors who were genotyped, 75% to 90% belonged to the Caucasian-associated ancestry cluster.

General study points: As immune exposure information, only CMV serostatus was available. Across all donors, roughly uniform sequencing depth was an assumption of the presence/absence analyses.

The PCR ran on 60 Vbeta and 13 Jbeta primers. Method: immunoSEQ multiplex PCR; TCRdb's copy keeps in-frame clones and lacks some. This sample has some 120,000 clones, with 80% to 90% found just once. As for this clone: Antigen: not known. This CDR3 is also generated by other DNA sequences in the sample.

CDR1 MNHEY and CDR2 SMNVEV come from the germline V gene (reference sequence). The CDR3 contains 14 residues. Trimming took off 2 bases at V and 3 bases at J, with 10 bases between the two ends. Sequenced material: PBMCs. This sequence joins TRBV27 and TRBJ1-1, with D possibly TRBD1 on 5 matching bases. The TCR comes from a woman younger than 35 in good health and CMV-seropositive. The CDR3 DNA reads as TGTGCCAGCAGTTTAAGCGGAGGGGACACTGAAGCTTTCTTT. This codes for CASSLSGGDTEAFF.